This T cell receptor beta chain was identified during a study of T cell changes during pregnancy in multiple sclerosis. The V gene's germline CDR1 is LNHDA and CDR2 SQIVND (reference sequence). This CDR3 is built from 13 residues. Trimming shortened V by 3 bases and J by 0 bases, and 5 bases separated the two germline ends. Assay used: immunoSEQ multiplex PCR; TCRdb lists only in-frame clones, some missing. The sample gives around 100,000 clones, about 90% of which show up once; 0.9% to 0.95% is in the top ten. Concerning this clone: The sample holds other DNA sequences that translate to the same CDR3.

J is TRBJ1-1 and V is TRBV19; no reliable D call. The sequencing here drew on peripheral blood, taken after pregnancy. The TCR originated in a female donor with multiple sclerosis, enrolled in a pregnancy study. The CDR3 DNA is TGTGCCAGTAGTATTAGCCTGAACACTGAAGCTTTCTTT. Amino acids: CASSISLNTEAFF.